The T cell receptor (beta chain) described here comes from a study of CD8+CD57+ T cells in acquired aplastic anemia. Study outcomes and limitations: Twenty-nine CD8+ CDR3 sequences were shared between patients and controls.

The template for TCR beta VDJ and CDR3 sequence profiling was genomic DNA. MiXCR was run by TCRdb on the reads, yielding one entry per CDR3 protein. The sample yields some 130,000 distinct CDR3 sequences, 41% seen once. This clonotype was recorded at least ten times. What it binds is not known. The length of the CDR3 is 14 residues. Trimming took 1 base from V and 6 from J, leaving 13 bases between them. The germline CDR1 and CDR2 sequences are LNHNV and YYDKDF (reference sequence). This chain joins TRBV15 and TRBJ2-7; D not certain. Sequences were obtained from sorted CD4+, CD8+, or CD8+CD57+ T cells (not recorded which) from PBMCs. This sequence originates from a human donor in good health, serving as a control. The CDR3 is CATSRGGSPGEQYF. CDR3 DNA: TGTGCCACCAGCAGAGGAGGTAGCCCTGGCGAGCAGTACTTC.